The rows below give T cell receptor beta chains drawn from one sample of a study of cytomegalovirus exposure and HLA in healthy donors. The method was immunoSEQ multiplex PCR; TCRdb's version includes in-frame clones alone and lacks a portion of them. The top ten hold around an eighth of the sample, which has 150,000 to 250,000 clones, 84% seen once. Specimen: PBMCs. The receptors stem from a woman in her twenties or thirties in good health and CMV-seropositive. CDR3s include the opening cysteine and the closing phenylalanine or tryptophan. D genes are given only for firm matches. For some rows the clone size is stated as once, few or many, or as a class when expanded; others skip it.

cdr3_nt: TGTGCCAGCAAGGGCAGGGACACTGAAGCTTTCTTT
cdr3_aa: CASKGRDTEAFF
d_call: .
clone_size: .
v_call: TRBV5-4
j_call: TRBJ1-1

cdr3_nt: TGTGCCAGCAGTGCCAACCGGGGGGGGGCCAACGTCCTGACTTTC
cdr3_aa: CASSANRGGANVLTF
d_call: .
clone_size: .
v_call: TRBV2
j_call: TRBJ2-6

cdr3_nt: TGTGCCACCAGCAGAGACAGGGGAGCTGGCGGGGAGCTGTTTTTT
cdr3_aa: CATSRDRGAGGELFF
d_call: .
clone_size: .
v_call: TRBV15
j_call: TRBJ2-2

cdr3_nt: TGTGCCAGTAGTCCCATCGACAGTAACACTGAAGCTTTCTTT
cdr3_aa: CASSPIDSNTEAFF
d_call: .
clone_size: few
v_call: TRBV19
j_call: TRBJ1-1

cdr3_nt: TGTGCCAGCAGTTATAGCGGGAGTGGGCACAATGAGCAGTTCTTC
cdr3_aa: CASSYSGSGHNEQFF
d_call: TRBD2
clone_size: .
v_call: TRBV7-9
j_call: TRBJ2-1

cdr3_nt: TGTGCCAGCAGCTTAGTATTCGGGACTGAAGCTTTCTTT
cdr3_aa: CASSLVFGTEAFF
d_call: .
clone_size: .
v_call: TRBV11-3
j_call: TRBJ1-1

cdr3_nt: TGTGCCAGCAGCCCCCGGCGGGGAGTTTACGAGCAGTACTTC
cdr3_aa: CASSPRRGVYEQYF
d_call: .
clone_size: few
v_call: TRBV2
j_call: TRBJ2-7

cdr3_nt: TGTGCCAGCAGCTGGGCGGGCCTGTCCTACAATGAGCAGTTCTTC
cdr3_aa: CASSWAGLSYNEQFF
d_call: .
clone_size: .
v_call: TRBV5-4
j_call: TRBJ2-1

cdr3_nt: TGTGCCAGCAGTGGACAGATCCACGAGCAGTACTTC
cdr3_aa: CASSGQIHEQYF
d_call: .
clone_size: .
v_call: TRBV25-1
j_call: TRBJ2-7

cdr3_nt: TGTGCCAGCAGCTCGAACTATGGCTACACCTTC
cdr3_aa: CASSSNYGYTF
d_call: .
clone_size: .
v_call: TRBV7-2
j_call: TRBJ1-2

cdr3_nt: TGTGCCAGCAGAGGAGCTTTCGCCCATGAGCAGTTCTTC
cdr3_aa: CASRGAFAHEQFF
d_call: .
clone_size: once
v_call: TRBV6-1
j_call: TRBJ2-1

cdr3_nt: TGTGCCAGCAGCCCATCACACCCACTAGCGGGAGGGTTCGGTGAGCAGTTCTTC
cdr3_aa: CASSPSHPLAGGFGEQFF
d_call: TRBD2
clone_size: .
v_call: TRBV7-2
j_call: TRBJ2-1

cdr3_nt: TGTGCCAGCCGTATTGCTAGCGGGAGATTGAGCGAGCAGTACTTC
cdr3_aa: CASRIASGRLSEQYF
d_call: TRBD2
clone_size: .
v_call: TRBV7-9
j_call: TRBJ2-7

cdr3_nt: TGTGCCAGCAGACCACTGGGGAGCCTTAACTATGGCTACACCTTC
cdr3_aa: CASRPLGSLNYGYTF
d_call: .
clone_size: .
v_call: TRBV11-2
j_call: TRBJ1-2

cdr3_nt: TGTGCCAGCAGTCCGGGACAGGGTATCACCGGGGAGCTGTTTTTT
cdr3_aa: CASSPGQGITGELFF
d_call: TRBD1
clone_size: .
v_call: TRBV28
j_call: TRBJ2-2

cdr3_nt: TGCAGTGCTAGAGATCTGAGTGAAGCTTTCTTT
cdr3_aa: CSARDLSEAFF
d_call: .
clone_size: few
v_call: TRBV20-1
j_call: TRBJ1-1

cdr3_nt: TGTGCCAGCAGTTACTCGGCTAGCGGGAGGGCCAATGAGCAGTTCTTC
cdr3_aa: CASSYSASGRANEQFF
d_call: TRBD2
clone_size: once
v_call: TRBV6-5
j_call: TRBJ2-1

cdr3_nt: TGTGCCAGCTCACCACCGGCAGGGGGCCAGTACGAGCAGTACTTC
cdr3_aa: CASSPPAGGQYEQYF
d_call: TRBD1
clone_size: .
v_call: TRBV18
j_call: TRBJ2-7

cdr3_nt: TGTGCCAGCATCCAGGACAGGGATAGCAATCAGCCCCAGCATTTT
cdr3_aa: CASIQDRDSNQPQHF
d_call: TRBD1
clone_size: .
v_call: TRBV6-1
j_call: TRBJ1-5

cdr3_nt: TGTGCCAGCAGCATAGAGCGGGTGGAGGGGGCGGCCGGCTACACCTTC
cdr3_aa: CASSIERVEGAAGYTF
d_call: TRBD1
clone_size: .
v_call: TRBV7-2
j_call: TRBJ1-2

cdr3_nt: TGCAGCGCCAAGATAGTCGGGGAGCTGTTTTTT
cdr3_aa: CSAKIVGELFF
d_call: .
clone_size: .
v_call: TRBV29-1
j_call: TRBJ2-2

cdr3_nt: TGTGCCAGCAGCTTGGCGGGAGGCACGCAGTATTTT
cdr3_aa: CASSLAGGTQYF
d_call: TRBD2
clone_size: .
v_call: TRBV5-6
j_call: TRBJ2-3

cdr3_nt: TGTGCCAGCAGCTTACTGGGCAGGGACGAGCAGTACTTC
cdr3_aa: CASSLLGRDEQYF
d_call: .
clone_size: .
v_call: TRBV7-2
j_call: TRBJ2-7

cdr3_nt: TGTGCCAGCAGTTACCTAGCGGCCGGAACGGTTGATACGCAGTATTTT
cdr3_aa: CASSYLAAGTVDTQYF
d_call: TRBD2
clone_size: once
v_call: TRBV6-5
j_call: TRBJ2-3

cdr3_nt: TGTGCCAGCAGCTTAGCCATAGGGAGGAGAGAGACCCAGTACTTC
cdr3_aa: CASSLAIGRRETQYF
d_call: .
clone_size: .
v_call: TRBV11-2
j_call: TRBJ2-5

cdr3_nt: TGCAGCGTTGAACGGCGGGGGGCAGATACGCAGTATTTT
cdr3_aa: CSVERRGADTQYF
d_call: TRBD2
clone_size: .
v_call: TRBV29-1
j_call: TRBJ2-3

cdr3_nt: TGTGCCAGCAGCCACGCAGGGACTAACTATGGCTACACCTTC
cdr3_aa: CASSHAGTNYGYTF
d_call: .
clone_size: .
v_call: TRBV7-3
j_call: TRBJ1-2

cdr3_nt: TGCGCCAGCAGCTTCTTACAGGGAACAGATACGCAGTATTTT
cdr3_aa: CASSFLQGTDTQYF
d_call: .
clone_size: .
v_call: TRBV5-1
j_call: TRBJ2-3

cdr3_nt: TGTGCCAGCAGTGAATCCGTGAAGACAGCAAAGGGGCTGGAGACCCAGTACTTC
cdr3_aa: CASSESVKTAKGLETQYF
d_call: .
clone_size: .
v_call: TRBV2
j_call: TRBJ2-5

cdr3_nt: TGTGCCAGCAGCCAAGACGCTAGCGGGATTCCTTACAATGAGCAGTTCTTC
cdr3_aa: CASSQDASGIPYNEQFF
d_call: TRBD2
clone_size: once
v_call: TRBV14
j_call: TRBJ2-1

cdr3_nt: TGTGCCAGCAGCTTTGGGGGACTTGGGGCCAACGTCCTGACTTTC
cdr3_aa: CASSFGGLGANVLTF
d_call: .
clone_size: .
v_call: TRBV2
j_call: TRBJ2-6

cdr3_nt: TGTGCCAGCAGCTTGGCAGGGGTTAGGAGTGGCTACACCTTC
cdr3_aa: CASSLAGVRSGYTF
d_call: .
clone_size: .
v_call: TRBV5-6
j_call: TRBJ1-2

cdr3_nt: TGTGCCAGTAGAGACAGAGACTATGGCTACACCTTC
cdr3_aa: CASRDRDYGYTF
d_call: .
clone_size: few
v_call: TRBV19
j_call: TRBJ1-2

cdr3_nt: TGTGCCAGCAGGGGGCGGTCGAACACCGGGGAGCTGTTTTTT
cdr3_aa: CASRGRSNTGELFF
d_call: .
clone_size: .
v_call: TRBV2
j_call: TRBJ2-2

cdr3_nt: TGTGCCAGCAGTGAGTCGTCCTCCGGGGCGAGGGACAGGGTTTATGGCTACACCTTC
cdr3_aa: CASSESSSGARDRVYGYTF
d_call: TRBD1
clone_size: .
v_call: TRBV6-1
j_call: TRBJ1-2

cdr3_nt: TGTGCCAGCAGCAGCCCCCGTGACAGGGGCGAAAAACTGTTTTTT
cdr3_aa: CASSSPRDRGEKLFF
d_call: TRBD1
clone_size: .
v_call: TRBV7-9
j_call: TRBJ1-4

cdr3_nt: TGTGCCAGCAGCTTAGCACGAAGGACAGGGTCGGACGAGCAGTACTTC
cdr3_aa: CASSLARRTGSDEQYF
d_call: TRBD1
clone_size: .
v_call: TRBV11-2
j_call: TRBJ2-7

cdr3_nt: TGTGCCAGCAGGCAGGGGTTAGTAGAGCAGTACTTC
cdr3_aa: CASRQGLVEQYF
d_call: .
clone_size: .
v_call: TRBV2
j_call: TRBJ2-7

cdr3_nt: TGTGCCAGCAGCACACAGGGGTGGTATGGCTACACCTTC
cdr3_aa: CASSTQGWYGYTF
d_call: TRBD1
clone_size: .
v_call: TRBV9
j_call: TRBJ1-2

cdr3_nt: TGCGCCAGCAGCCGGGACAGCGCCTCTGGAAACACCATATATTTT
cdr3_aa: CASSRDSASGNTIYF
d_call: TRBD1
clone_size: .
v_call: TRBV5-1
j_call: TRBJ1-3

cdr3_nt: TGCGCCAGCTCTAGCGGGAGTTACAATGAGCAGTTCTTC
cdr3_aa: CASSSGSYNEQFF
d_call: TRBD2
clone_size: .
v_call: TRBV5-1
j_call: TRBJ2-1

cdr3_nt: TGTGCCAGCAGCGCAGACAGGGGTGGAGAAAAACTGTTTTTT
cdr3_aa: CASSADRGGEKLFF
d_call: TRBD1
clone_size: .
v_call: TRBV7-9
j_call: TRBJ1-4

cdr3_nt: TGTGCCAGCAGCCGCGGGAAGGCCTACGAGCAGTACTTC
cdr3_aa: CASSRGKAYEQYF
d_call: .
clone_size: .
v_call: TRBV13
j_call: TRBJ2-7

cdr3_nt: TGTGCCAGCAGTGCGAGGGGAGCGGGAGTTTTCGACGAGCAGTACTTC
cdr3_aa: CASSARGAGVFDEQYF
d_call: TRBD2
clone_size: .
v_call: TRBV6-1
j_call: TRBJ2-7

cdr3_nt: TGTGCTAGCAGCTTCAGGGGGAGCTACGAGCAGTACTTC
cdr3_aa: CASSFRGSYEQYF
d_call: TRBD1
clone_size: .
v_call: TRBV7-7
j_call: TRBJ2-7

cdr3_nt: TGTGCCTGGAGTGACCCCCCTCGACTTTCAGGCTACACCTTC
cdr3_aa: CAWSDPPRLSGYTF
d_call: .
clone_size: .
v_call: TRBV30
j_call: TRBJ1-2

cdr3_nt: TGTGCCAGCAGCTTGGCCGGGGGGTCGTACGGCGAGCAGTACTTC
cdr3_aa: CASSLAGGSYGEQYF
d_call: TRBD2
clone_size: .
v_call: TRBV5-8
j_call: TRBJ2-7

cdr3_nt: TGCGCCAGCAGTGAAGCGGGACGGGCTTCGTACGAGCAGTACTTC
cdr3_aa: CASSEAGRASYEQYF
d_call: TRBD2
clone_size: .
v_call: TRBV10-2
j_call: TRBJ2-7

cdr3_nt: TGTGCCAGCAGCTTAGAAGTCAGCCAAGAGACCCAGTACTTC
cdr3_aa: CASSLEVSQETQYF
d_call: .
clone_size: .
v_call: TRBV7-2
j_call: TRBJ2-5

cdr3_nt: TGTGCCACCCACTGGAGGGCCAAAAACATTCAGTACTTC
cdr3_aa: CATHWRAKNIQYF
d_call: .
clone_size: .
v_call: TRBV28
j_call: TRBJ2-4

cdr3_nt: TGTGCCACCAGCAGAGGACAGGGGGCGCGTCAGCCCCAGCATTTT
cdr3_aa: CATSRGQGARQPQHF
d_call: TRBD1
clone_size: .
v_call: TRBV15
j_call: TRBJ1-5

cdr3_nt: TGTGCCAGCAGTGAACTAGCGGGAGGGCTAGGACTTCAGTACTTC
cdr3_aa: CASSELAGGLGLQYF
d_call: TRBD2
clone_size: .
v_call: TRBV2
j_call: TRBJ2-4

cdr3_nt: TGCAGCGTTGACTGGAGAATGAACACTGAAGCTTTCTTT
cdr3_aa: CSVDWRMNTEAFF
d_call: .
clone_size: .
v_call: TRBV29-1
j_call: TRBJ1-1

cdr3_nt: TGTGCCAGTAGTATGGAGCCGACAGGGCTGACTAGCAATCAGCCCCAGCATTTT
cdr3_aa: CASSMEPTGLTSNQPQHF
d_call: TRBD1
clone_size: .
v_call: TRBV19
j_call: TRBJ1-5

cdr3_nt: TGTGCCAGTAGTAGCTCGGGACTGACCTATGGCTACACCTTC
cdr3_aa: CASSSSGLTYGYTF
d_call: .
clone_size: .
v_call: TRBV19
j_call: TRBJ1-2

cdr3_nt: TGTGCCAGCAGCCAAGCCGGAGGGGTACCAGTTTCCACTGAAGCTTTCTTT
cdr3_aa: CASSQAGGVPVSTEAFF
d_call: .
clone_size: .
v_call: TRBV4-2
j_call: TRBJ1-1

cdr3_nt: TGCGCCAGCAGCAAGACAGGGGACTATGGCTACACCTTC
cdr3_aa: CASSKTGDYGYTF
d_call: TRBD1
clone_size: .
v_call: TRBV5-1
j_call: TRBJ1-2